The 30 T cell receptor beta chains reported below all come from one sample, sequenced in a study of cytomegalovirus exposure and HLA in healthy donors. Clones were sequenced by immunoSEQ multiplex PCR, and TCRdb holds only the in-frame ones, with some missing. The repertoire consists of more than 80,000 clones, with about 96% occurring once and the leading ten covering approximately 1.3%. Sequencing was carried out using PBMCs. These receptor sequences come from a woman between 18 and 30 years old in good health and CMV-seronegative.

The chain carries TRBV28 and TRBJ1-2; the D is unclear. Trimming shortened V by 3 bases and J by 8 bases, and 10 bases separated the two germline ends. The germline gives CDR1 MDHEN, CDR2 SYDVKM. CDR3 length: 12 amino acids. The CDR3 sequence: CASSLPRGGYTF. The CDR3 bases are TGTGCCAGCAGTTTGCCCCGCGGCGGCTACACCTTC.

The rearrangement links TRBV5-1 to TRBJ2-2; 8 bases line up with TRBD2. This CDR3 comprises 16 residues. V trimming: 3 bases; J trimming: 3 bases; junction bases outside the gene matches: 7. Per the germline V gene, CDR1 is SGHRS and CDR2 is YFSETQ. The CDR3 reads CASSSSGSVDTGELFF. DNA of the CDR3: TGCGCCAGCAGCTCGAGCGGGAGTGTTGACACCGGGGAGCTGTTTTTT.

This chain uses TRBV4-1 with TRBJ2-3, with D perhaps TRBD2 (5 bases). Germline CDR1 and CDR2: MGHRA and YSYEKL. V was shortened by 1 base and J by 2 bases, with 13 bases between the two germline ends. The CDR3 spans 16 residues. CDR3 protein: CASSQGSRLLTDTQYF. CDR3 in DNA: TGCGCCAGCAGCCAAGGTTCGAGACTACTCACAGATACGCAGTATTTT.

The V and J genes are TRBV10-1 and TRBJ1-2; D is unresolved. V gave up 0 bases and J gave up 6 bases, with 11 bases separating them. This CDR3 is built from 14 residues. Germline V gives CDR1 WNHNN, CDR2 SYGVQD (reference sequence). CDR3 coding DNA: TGCGCCAGCAGTGAGTCATTGCAGGTTAATGGCTACACCTTC. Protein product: CASSESLQVNGYTF.

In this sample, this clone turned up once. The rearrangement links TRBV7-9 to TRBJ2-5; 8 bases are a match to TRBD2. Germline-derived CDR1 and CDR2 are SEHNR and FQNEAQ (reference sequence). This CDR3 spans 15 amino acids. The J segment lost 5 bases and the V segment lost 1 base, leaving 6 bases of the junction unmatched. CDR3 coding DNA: TGTGCCAGCAGCTTAGGCGGGGGGCACGGGGAGACCCAGTACTTC. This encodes CASSLGGGHGETQYF.

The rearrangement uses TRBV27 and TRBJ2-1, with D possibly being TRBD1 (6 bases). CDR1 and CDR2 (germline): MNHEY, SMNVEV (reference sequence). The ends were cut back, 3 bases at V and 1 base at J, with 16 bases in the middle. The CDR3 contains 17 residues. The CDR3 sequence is CASSFFPGTSSYNEQFF. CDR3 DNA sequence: TGTGCCAGCAGTTTTTTCCCCGGGACAAGTTCCTACAATGAGCAGTTCTTC.

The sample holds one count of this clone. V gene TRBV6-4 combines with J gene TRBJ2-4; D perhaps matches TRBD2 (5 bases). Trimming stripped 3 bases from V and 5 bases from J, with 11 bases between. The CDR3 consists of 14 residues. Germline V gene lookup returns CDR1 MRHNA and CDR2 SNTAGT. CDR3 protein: CASSEGSSENIQYF. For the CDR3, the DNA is TGTGCCAGCAGTGAGGGGAGTAGCGAAAACATTCAGTACTTC.

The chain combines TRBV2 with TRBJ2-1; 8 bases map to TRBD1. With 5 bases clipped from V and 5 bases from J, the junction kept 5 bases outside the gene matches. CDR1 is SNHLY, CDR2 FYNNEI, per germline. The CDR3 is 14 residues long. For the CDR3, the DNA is TGTGCCAGCAGTACCGACAGGGGTCACAATGAGCAGTTCTTC. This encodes CASSTDRGHNEQFF.

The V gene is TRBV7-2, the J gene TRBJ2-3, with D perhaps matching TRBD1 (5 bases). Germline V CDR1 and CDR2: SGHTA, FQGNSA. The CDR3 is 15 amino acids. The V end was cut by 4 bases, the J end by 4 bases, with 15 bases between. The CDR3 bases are TGTGCCAGCAGCTCCCAGGGAAACAAAGCAGATACGCAGTATTTT. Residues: CASSSQGNKADTQYF.

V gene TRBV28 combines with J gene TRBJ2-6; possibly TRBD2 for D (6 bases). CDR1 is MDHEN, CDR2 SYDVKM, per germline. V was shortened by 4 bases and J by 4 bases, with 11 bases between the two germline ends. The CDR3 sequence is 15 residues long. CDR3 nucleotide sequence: TGTGCCAGCAGTTCTGCGGGGACCGGGGCCAACGTCCTGACTTTC. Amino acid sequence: CASSSAGTGANVLTF. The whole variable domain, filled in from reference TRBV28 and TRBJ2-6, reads DVKVTQSSRYLVKRTGEKVFLECVQDMDHENMFWYRQDPGLGLRLIYFSYDVKMKEKGDIPEGYSVSREKKERFSLILESASTNQTSMYLCASSSAGTGANVLTFGAGSRLTVL.

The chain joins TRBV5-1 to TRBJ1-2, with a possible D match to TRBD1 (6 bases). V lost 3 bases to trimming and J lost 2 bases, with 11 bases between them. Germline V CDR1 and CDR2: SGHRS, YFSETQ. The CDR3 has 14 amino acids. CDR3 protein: CASSSDRINYGYTF. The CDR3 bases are TGCGCCAGCAGCTCGGACAGAATCAACTATGGCTACACCTTC.

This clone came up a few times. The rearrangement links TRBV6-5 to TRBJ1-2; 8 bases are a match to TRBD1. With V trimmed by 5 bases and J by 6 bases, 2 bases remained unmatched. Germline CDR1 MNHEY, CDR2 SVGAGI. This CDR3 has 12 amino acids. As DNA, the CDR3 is TGTGCCAGCAGTCGACAGGGGCATGGCTACACCTTC. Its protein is CASSRQGHGYTF.

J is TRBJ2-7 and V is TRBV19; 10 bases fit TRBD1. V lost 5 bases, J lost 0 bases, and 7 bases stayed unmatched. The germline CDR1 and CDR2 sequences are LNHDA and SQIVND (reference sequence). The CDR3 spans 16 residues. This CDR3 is CASSPRQGAISYEQYF. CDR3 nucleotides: TGTGCCAGTAGTCCTCGACAGGGGGCGATCTCCTACGAGCAGTACTTC.

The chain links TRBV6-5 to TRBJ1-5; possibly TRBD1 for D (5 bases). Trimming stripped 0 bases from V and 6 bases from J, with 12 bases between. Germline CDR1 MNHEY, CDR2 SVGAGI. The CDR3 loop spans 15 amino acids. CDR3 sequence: CASSYSMQGGQPQHF. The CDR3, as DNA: TGTGCCAGCAGTTACTCGATGCAGGGAGGTCAGCCCCAGCATTTT.

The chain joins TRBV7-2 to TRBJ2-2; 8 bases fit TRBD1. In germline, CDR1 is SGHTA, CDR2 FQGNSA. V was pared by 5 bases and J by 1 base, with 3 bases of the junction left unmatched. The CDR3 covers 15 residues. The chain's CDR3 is CASSPGTGNTGELFF. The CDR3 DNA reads TGTGCCAGCAGCCCCGGGACAGGGAACACCGGGGAGCTGTTTTTT.

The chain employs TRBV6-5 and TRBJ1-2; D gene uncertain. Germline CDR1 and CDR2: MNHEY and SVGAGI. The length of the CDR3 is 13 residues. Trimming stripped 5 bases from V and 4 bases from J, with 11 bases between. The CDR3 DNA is TGTGCCAGCAGTACGGCAGGTGGCTATGGCTACACCTTC. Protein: CASSTAGGYGYTF.

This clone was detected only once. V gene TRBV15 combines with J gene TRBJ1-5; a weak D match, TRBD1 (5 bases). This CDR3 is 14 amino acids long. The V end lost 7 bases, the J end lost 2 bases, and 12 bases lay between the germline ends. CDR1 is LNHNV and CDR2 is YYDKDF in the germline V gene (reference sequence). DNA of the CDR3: TGTGCCACCAACTCAGGGCTTCGCAATCAGCCCCAGCATTTT. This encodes CATNSGLRNQPQHF.

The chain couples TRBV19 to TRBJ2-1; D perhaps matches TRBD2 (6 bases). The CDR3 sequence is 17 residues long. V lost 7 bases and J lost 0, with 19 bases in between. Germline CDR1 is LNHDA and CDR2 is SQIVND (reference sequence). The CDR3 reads CASIPEGSAGSYNEQFF. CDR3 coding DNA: TGTGCCAGTATCCCCGAGGGATCAGCGGGCTCCTACAATGAGCAGTTCTTC.

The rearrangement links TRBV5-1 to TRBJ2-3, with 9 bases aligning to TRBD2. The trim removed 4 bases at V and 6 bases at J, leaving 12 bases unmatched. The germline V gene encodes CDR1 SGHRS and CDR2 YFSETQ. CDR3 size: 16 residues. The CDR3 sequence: CASSPPSSGISDTQYF. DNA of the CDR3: TGCGCCAGCAGCCCTCCCTCTAGCGGGATATCGGATACGCAGTATTTT.

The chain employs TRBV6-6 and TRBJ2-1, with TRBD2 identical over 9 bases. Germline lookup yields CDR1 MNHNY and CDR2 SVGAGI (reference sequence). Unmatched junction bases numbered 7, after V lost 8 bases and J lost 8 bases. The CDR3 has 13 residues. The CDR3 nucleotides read TGTGCCAGCGTGATCGCGGGAGGGTATGAGCAGTTCTTC. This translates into CASVIAGGYEQFF.

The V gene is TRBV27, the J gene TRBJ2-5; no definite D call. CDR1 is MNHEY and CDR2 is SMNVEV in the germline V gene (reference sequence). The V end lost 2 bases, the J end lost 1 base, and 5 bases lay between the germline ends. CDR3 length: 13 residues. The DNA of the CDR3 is TGTGCCAGCAGTTTACGGTCCCAAGAGACCCAGTACTTC. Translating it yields CASSLRSQETQYF.

The CDR3 spells CASSLGGPGGNQPQHF. CDR3 bases: TGTGCCAGCAGCTTAGGGGGTCCGGGAGGGAACCAGCCCCAGCATTTT. V is TRBV7-9 and J is TRBJ1-5; D not resolved. Germline CDR1 SEHNR, CDR2 FQNEAQ (reference sequence). Trimming left V 1 base short and J 7 bases short, with 17 bases between. CDR3 length: 16 residues. The whole variable domain, remainder taken from reference TRBV7-9 and TRBJ1-5, is DTGVSQNPRHKITKRGQNVTFRCDPISEHNRLYWYRQTLGQGPEFLTYFQNEAQLEKSRLLSDRFSAERPKGSFSTLEIQRTEQGDSAMYLCASSLGGPGGNQPQHFGDGTRLSIL.

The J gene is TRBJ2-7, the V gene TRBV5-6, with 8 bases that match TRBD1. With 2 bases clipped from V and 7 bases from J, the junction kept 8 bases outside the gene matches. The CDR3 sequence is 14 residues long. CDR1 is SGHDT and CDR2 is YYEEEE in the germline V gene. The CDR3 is CASSFGQGAREQYF. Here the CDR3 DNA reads TGTGCCAGCAGCTTCGGGCAGGGGGCGCGAGAGCAGTACTTC.

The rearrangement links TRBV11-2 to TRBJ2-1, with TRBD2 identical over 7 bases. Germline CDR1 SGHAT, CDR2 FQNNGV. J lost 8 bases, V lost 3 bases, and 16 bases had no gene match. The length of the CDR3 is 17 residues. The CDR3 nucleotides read TGTGCCAGCAGCTTGGTCCCCATGAGGGACTACCCCTATGAGCAGTTCTTC. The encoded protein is CASSLVPMRDYPYEQFF.

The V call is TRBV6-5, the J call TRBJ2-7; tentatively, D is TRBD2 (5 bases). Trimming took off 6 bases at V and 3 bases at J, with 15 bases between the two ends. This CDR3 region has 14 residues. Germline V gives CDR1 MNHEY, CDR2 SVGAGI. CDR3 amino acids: CASSNPIRGYEQYF. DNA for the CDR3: TGTGCCAGCAGCAACCCTATTCGGGGCTACGAGCAGTACTTC.

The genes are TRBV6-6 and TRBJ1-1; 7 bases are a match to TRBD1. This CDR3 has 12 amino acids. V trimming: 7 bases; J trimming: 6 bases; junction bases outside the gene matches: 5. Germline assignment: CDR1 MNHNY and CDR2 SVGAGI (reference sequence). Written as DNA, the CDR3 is TGTGCCAGCATGAACCAGGGGGCTGAAGCTTTCTTT. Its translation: CASMNQGAEAFF.

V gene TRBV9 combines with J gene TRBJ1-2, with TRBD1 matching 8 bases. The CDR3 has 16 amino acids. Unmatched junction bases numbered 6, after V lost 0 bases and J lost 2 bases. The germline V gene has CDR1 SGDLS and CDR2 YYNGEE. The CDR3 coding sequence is TGTGCCAGCAGCGTAGAGACAGGGGTTGGGAACTATGGCTACACCTTC. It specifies CASSVETGVGNYGYTF.

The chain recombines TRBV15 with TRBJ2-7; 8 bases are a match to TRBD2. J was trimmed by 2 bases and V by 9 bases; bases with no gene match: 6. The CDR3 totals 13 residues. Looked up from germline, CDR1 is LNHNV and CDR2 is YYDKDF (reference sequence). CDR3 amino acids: CATKTSEAYEQYF. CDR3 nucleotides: TGTGCCACTAAGACTAGCGAGGCCTACGAGCAGTACTTC.

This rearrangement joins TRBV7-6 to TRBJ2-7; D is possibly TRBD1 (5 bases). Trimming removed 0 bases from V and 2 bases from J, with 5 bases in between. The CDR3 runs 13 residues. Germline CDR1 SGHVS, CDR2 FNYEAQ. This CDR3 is CASSLAGAYEQYF. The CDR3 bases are TGTGCCAGCAGCTTAGCAGGGGCCTACGAGCAGTACTTC.

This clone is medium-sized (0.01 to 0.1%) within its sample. The CDR3 loop is CASSLAGNGDTQYF. CDR3 sequence (DNA): TGTGCCAGCAGCTTGGCGGGAAATGGGGATACGCAGTATTTT. The chain uses TRBV5-6 and TRBJ2-3; D possibly corresponds to TRBD2 (5 bases). This CDR3 region has 14 residues. The germline V gene has CDR1 SGHDT and CDR2 YYEEEE. Trimming removed 0 bases from V and 6 bases from J, with 11 bases in between.